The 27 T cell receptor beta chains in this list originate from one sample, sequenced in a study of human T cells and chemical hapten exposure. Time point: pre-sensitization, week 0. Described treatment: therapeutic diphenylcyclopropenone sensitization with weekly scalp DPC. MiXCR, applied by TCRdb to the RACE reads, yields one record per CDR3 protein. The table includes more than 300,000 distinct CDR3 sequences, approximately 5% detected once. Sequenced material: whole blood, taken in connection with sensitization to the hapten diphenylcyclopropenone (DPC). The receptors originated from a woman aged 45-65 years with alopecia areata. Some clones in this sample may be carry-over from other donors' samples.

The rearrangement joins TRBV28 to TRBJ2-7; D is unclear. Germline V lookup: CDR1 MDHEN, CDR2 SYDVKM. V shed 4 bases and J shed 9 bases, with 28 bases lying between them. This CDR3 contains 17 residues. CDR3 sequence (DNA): TGTGCCAGCAGTTCCCCCGGTCAGCTGGAATATCTACGAGGGCAGTACTTC. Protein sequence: CASSSPGQLEYLRGQYF.

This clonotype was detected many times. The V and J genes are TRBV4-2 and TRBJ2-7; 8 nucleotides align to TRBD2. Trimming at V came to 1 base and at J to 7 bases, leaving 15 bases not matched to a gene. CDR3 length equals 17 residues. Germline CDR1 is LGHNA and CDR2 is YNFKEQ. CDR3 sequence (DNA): TGTGCCAGCAGCCAAGGCCGGGTAGCGGGACCTGAGGGGGAGCAGTACTTC. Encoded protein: CASSQGRVAGPEGEQYF.

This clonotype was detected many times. CDR3 coding DNA: TGTGCCAGCAGCCAAGATAGGACCGATCCGTTTGGCTACACCTTC. It specifies CASSQDRTDPFGYTF. The chain carries TRBV14 and TRBJ1-2; D is ambiguous. Germline CDR1 reads SGHDN; CDR2 reads FVKESK. V was cut by 0 bases and J by 7 bases, with 15 bases left in between. The CDR3 length is 15 residues.

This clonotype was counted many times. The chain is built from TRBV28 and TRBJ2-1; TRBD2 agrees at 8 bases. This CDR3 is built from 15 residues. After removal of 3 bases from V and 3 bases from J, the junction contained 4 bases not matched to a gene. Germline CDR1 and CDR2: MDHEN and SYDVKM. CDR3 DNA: TGTGCCAGCAGTTTCTTCGGGACTAGCTACAATGAGCAGTTCTTC. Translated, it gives CASSFFGTSYNEQFF.

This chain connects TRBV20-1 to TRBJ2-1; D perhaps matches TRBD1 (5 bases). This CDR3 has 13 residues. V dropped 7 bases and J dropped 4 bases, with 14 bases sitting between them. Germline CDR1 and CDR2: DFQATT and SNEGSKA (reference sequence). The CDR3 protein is CSGGREAYNEQFF. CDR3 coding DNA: TGCAGTGGAGGCAGGGAAGCGTACAATGAGCAGTTCTTC.

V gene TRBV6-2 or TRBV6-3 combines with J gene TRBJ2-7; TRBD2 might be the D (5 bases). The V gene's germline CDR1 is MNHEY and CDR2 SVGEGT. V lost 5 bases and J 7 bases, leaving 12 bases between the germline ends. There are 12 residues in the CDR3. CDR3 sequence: CASSVMGEEQYF. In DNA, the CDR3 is TGTGCCAGCAGTGTAATGGGAGAAGAGCAGTACTTC.

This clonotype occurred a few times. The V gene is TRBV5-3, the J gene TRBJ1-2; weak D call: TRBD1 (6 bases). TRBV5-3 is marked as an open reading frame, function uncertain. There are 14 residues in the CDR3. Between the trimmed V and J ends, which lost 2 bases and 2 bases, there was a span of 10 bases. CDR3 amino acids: CARSLVQGNYGYTF. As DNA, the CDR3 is TGTGCCAGAAGCTTAGTTCAGGGGAACTATGGCTACACCTTC.

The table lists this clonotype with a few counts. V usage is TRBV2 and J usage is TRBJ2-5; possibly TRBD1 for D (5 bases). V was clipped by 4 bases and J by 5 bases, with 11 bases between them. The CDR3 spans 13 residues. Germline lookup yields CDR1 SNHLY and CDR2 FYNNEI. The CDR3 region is CASSVDTSETQYF. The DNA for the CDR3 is TGTGCCAGCAGTGTGGACACTTCGGAGACCCAGTACTTC.

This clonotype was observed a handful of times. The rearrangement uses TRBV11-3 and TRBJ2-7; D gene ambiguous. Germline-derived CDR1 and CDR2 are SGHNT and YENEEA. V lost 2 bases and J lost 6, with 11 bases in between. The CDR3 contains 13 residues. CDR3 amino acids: CASSLTRFGEQYF. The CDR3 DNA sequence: TGTGCCAGCAGCTTAACCCGATTCGGCGAGCAGTACTTC.

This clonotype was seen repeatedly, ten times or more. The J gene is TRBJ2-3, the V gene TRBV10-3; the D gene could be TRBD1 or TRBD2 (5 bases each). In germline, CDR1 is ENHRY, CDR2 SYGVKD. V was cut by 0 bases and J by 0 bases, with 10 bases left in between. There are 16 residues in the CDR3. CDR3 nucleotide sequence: TGTGCCATCAGTGAGTCTGGGACCTCAAGCACAGATACGCAGTATTTT. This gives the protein CAISESGTSSTDTQYF.

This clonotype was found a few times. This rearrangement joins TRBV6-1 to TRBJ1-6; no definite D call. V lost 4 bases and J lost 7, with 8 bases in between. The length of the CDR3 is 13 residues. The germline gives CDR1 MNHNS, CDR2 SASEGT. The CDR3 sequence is CASSGRENSPLHF. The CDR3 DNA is TGTGCCAGCAGTGGTAGAGAAAATTCACCCCTCCACTTT.

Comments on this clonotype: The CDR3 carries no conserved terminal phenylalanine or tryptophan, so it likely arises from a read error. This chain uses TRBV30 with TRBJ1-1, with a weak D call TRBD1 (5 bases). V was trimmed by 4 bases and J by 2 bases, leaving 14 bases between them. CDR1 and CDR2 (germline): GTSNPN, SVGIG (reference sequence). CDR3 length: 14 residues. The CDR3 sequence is CAWTIDSLNTEAFL. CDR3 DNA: TGTGCCTGGACTATCGACAGCCTAAACACTGAAGCTTTCCTT.

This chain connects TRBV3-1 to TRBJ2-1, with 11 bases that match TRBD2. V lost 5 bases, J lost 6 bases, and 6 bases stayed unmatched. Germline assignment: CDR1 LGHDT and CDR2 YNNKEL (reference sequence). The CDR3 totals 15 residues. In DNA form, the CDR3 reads TGTGCCAGCAGCAGGAGGGGGACTAGCGGCAATGAGCAGTTCTTC. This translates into CASSRRGTSGNEQFF.

CDR3 amino acids: CSAIPLAGGRPWEQYF. The CDR3 nucleotides are TGCAGTGCTATCCCGCTAGCGGGGGGGCGCCCATGGGAGCAGTACTTC. The chain links TRBV20-1 to TRBJ2-7; 12 bases align to TRBD2. The V gene's germline CDR1 is DFQATT and CDR2 SNEGSKA (reference sequence). Trimming removed 4 bases from V and 7 bases from J; junction bases left unmatched: 14. This CDR3 region has 16 residues.

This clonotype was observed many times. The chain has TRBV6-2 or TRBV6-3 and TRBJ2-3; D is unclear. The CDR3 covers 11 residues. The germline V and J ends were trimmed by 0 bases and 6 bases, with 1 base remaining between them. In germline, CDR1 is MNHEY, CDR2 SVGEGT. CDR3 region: CASSYSDTQYF. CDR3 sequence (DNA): TGTGCCAGCAGTTACTCCGATACGCAGTATTTT.

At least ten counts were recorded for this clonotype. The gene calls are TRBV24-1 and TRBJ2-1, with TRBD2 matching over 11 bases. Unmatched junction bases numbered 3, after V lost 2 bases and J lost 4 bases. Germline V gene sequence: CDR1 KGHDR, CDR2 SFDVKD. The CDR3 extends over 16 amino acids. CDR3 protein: CATSDSWTSGYNEQFF. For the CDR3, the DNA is TGTGCCACCAGTGATTCCTGGACTAGCGGGTACAATGAGCAGTTCTTC.

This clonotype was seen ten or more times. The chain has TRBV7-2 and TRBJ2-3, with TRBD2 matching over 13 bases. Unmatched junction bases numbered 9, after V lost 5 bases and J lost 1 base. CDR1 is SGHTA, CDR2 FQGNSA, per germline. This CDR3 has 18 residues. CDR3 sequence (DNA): TGTGCCAGCAGCCACGGACTAGCGGGAGAATCAGGCACAGATACGCAGTATTTT. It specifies CASSHGLAGESGTDTQYF.

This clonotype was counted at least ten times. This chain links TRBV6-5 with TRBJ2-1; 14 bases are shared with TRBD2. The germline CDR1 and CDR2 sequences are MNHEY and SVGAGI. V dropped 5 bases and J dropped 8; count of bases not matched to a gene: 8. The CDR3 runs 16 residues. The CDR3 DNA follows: TGTGCCAGCAGTGGGAAGACTAGCGGGAGGGCGGATGAGCAGTTCTTC. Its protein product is CASSGKTSGRADEQFF.

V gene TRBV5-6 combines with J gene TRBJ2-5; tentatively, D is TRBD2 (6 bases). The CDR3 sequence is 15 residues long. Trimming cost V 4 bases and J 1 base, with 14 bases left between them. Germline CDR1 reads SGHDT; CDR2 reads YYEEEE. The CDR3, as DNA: TGTGCCAGCAGCCCGGCGGGACCGGCCCAAGAGACCCAGTACTTC. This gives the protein CASSPAGPAQETQYF.

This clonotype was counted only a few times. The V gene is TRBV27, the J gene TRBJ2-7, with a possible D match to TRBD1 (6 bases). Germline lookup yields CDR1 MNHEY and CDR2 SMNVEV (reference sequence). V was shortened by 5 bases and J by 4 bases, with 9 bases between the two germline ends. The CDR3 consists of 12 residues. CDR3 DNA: TGTGCCAGCAGTGGACAGCGGTACGAGCAGTACTTC. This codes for CASSGQRYEQYF.

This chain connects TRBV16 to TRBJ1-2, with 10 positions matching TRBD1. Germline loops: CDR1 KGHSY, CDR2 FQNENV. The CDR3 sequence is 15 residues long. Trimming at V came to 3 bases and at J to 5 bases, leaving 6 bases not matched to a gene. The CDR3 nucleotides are TGTGCCAGCAGCCAGTTGACAGGGGGCATATATGGCTACACCTTC. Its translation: CASSQLTGGIYGYTF.

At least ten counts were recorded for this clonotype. CDR3 in DNA: TGCAGCGTTTGCAGGGGGCCCAGCTACGAGCAGTACTTC. This sequence encodes CSVCRGPSYEQYF. V and J are TRBV29-1 and TRBJ2-7; 8 bases map to TRBD1. Germline V lookup: CDR1 SQVTM, CDR2 ANQGSEA. The V segment lost 5 bases and the J segment 3 bases; nucleotides outside the gene matches: 6. The CDR3 is made up of 13 amino acids.

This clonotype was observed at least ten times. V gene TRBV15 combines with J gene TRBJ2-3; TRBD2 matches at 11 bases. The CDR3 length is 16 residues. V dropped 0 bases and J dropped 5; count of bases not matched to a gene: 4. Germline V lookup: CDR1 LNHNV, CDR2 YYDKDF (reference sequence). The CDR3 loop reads CATSRDRLAGIDTQYF. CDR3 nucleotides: TGTGCCACCAGCAGAGATCGACTAGCGGGAATAGATACGCAGTATTTT.

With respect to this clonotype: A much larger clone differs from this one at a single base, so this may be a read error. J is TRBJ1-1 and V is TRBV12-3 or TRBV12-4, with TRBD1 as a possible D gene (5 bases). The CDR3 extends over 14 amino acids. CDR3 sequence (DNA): TGTGCCGGCAGTCCGGGACTGGGGAACACTGAAGCTTTCTTT. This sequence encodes CAGSPGLGNTEAFF.

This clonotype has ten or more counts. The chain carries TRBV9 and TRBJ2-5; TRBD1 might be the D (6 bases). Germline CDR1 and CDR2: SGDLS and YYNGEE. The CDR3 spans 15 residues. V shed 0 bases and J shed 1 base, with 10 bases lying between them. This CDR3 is CASSVETGPQETQYF. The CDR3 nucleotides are TGTGCCAGCAGCGTAGAAACAGGGCCCCAAGAGACCCAGTACTTC.

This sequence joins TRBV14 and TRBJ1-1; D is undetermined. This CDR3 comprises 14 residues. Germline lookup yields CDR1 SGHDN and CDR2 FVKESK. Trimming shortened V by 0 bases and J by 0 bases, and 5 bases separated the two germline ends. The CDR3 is CASSQETLNTEAFF. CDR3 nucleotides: TGTGCCAGCAGCCAAGAGACCCTGAACACTGAAGCTTTCTTT.

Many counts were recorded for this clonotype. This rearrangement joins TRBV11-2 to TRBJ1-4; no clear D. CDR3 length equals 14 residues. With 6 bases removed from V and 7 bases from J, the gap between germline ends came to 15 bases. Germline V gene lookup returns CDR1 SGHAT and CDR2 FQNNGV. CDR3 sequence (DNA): TGTGCCAGCAGTTCCGCCTTAAGTCCTGAAAAACTGTTTTTT. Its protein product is CASSSALSPEKLFF.